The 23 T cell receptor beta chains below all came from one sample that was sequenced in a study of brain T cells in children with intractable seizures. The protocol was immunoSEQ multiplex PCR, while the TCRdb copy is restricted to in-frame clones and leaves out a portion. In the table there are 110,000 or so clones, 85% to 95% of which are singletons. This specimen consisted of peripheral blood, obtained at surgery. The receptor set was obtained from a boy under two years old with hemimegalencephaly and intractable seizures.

In DNA form, the CDR3 reads TGCGCCAGCAGTCCTTTGCAACGGTCGCCTAGGGAGCAGTACTTC. Encoded protein: CASSPLQRSPREQYF. The V gene is TRBV5-1, the J gene TRBJ2-7; D unresolved. The germline V and J ends were trimmed by 5 bases and 7 bases, with 22 bases remaining between them. This CDR3 contains 15 residues. Germline V gene sequence: CDR1 SGHRS, CDR2 YFSETQ.

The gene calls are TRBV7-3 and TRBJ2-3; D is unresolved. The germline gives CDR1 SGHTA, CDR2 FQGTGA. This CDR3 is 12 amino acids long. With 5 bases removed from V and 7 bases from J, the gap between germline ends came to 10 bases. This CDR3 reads CASSQDPNTQYF. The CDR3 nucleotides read TGTGCCAGCAGCCAAGATCCCAATACGCAGTATTTT.

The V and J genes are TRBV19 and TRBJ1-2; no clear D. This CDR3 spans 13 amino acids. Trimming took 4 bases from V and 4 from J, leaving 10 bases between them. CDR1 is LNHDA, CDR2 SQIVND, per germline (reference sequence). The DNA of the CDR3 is TGTGCCAGTAGTACCCCTGGCTCCTATGGCTACACCTTC. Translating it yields CASSTPGSYGYTF.

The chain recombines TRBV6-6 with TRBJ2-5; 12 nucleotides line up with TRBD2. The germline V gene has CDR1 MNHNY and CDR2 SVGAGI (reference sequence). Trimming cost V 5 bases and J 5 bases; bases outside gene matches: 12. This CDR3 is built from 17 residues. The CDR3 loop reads CASSPGALAGGRETQYF. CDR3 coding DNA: TGTGCCAGCAGTCCGGGGGCACTAGCGGGAGGAAGGGAGACCCAGTACTTC.

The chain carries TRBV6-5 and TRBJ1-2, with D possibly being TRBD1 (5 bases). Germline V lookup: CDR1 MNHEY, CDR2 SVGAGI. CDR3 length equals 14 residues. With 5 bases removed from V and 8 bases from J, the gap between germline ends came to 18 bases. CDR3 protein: CASSPGTTYGGYTF. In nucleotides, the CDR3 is TGTGCCAGCAGTCCCGGGACGACCTACGGGGGCTACACCTTC.

The CDR3 here is CASSGTGRGGANVLTF. CDR3 nucleotides: TGTGCCAGCAGCGGGACAGGGCGTGGTGGGGCCAACGTCCTGACTTTC. The chain carries TRBV2 and TRBJ2-6; 9 positions agree with TRBD1. The V segment lost 6 bases and the J segment 3 bases; nucleotides outside the gene matches: 6. CDR3 size: 16 residues. Germline V gene lookup returns CDR1 SNHLY and CDR2 FYNNEI. Filled out from reference TRBV2 and TRBJ2-6, the complete variable domain reads EPEVTQTPSHQVTQMGQEVILRCVPISNHLYFYWYRQILGQKVEFLVSFYNNEISEKSEIFDDQFSVERPDGSNFTLKIRSTKLEDSAMYFCASSGTGRGGANVLTFGAGSRLTVL.

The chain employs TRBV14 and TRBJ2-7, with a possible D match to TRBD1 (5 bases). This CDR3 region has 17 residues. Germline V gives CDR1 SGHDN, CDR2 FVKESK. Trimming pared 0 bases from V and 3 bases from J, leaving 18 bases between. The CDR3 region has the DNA TGTGCCAGCAGCCAAGAACCGACAGCGAACATTTACTACGAGCAGTACTTC. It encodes CASSQEPTANIYYEQYF.

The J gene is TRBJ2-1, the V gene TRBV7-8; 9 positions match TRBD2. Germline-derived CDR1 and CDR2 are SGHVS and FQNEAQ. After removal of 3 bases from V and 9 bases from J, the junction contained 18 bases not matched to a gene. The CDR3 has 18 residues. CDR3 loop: CASSLGGLGGRVFGEQFF. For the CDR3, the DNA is TGTGCCAGCAGCTTGGGGGGACTAGGCGGGAGGGTCTTTGGTGAGCAGTTCTTC.

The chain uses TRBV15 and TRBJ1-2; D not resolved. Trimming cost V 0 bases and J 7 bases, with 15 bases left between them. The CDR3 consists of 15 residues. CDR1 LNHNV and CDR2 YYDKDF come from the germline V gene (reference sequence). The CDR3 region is CATSRDGQTGSGYTF. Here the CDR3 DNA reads TGTGCCACCAGCAGAGATGGGCAGACTGGTTCTGGCTACACCTTC.

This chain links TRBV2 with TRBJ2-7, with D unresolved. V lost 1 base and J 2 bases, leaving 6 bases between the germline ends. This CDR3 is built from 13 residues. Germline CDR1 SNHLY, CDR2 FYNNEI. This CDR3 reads CASSEGQTYEQYF. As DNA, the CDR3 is TGTGCCAGCAGTGAAGGGCAGACCTACGAGCAGTACTTC. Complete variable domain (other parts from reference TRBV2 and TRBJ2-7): EPEVTQTPSHQVTQMGQEVILRCVPISNHLYFYWYRQILGQKVEFLVSFYNNEISEKSEIFDDQFSVERPDGSNFTLKIRSTKLEDSAMYFCASSEGQTYEQYFGPGTRLTVT.

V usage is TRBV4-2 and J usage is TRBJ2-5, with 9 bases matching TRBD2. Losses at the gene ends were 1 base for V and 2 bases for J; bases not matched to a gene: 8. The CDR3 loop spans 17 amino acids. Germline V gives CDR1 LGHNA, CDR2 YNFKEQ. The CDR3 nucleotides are TGTGCCAGCAGCCAAGGGATTAGCGGGAGTACACAAGAGACCCAGTACTTC. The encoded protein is CASSQGISGSTQETQYF.

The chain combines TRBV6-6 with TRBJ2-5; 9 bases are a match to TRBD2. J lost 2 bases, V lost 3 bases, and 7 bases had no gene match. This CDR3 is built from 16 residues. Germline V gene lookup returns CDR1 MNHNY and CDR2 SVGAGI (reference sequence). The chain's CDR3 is CASSYPAGGGQETQYF. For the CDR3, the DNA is TGTGCCAGCAGTTATCCAGCGGGAGGAGGGCAAGAGACCCAGTACTTC.

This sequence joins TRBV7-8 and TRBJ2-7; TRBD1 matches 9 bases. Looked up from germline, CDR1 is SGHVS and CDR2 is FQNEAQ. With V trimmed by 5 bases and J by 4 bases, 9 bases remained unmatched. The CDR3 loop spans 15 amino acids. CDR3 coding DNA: TGTGCCAGCAGCCCGCGGGGACAGGGATGGTACGAGCAGTACTTC. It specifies CASSPRGQGWYEQYF. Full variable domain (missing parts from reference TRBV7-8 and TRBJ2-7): GAGVSQSPRYKVAKRGQDVALRCDPISGHVSLFWYQQALGQGPEFLTYFQNEAQLDKSGLPSDRFFAERPEGSVSTLKIQRTQQEDSAVYLCASSPRGQGWYEQYFGPGTRLTVT.

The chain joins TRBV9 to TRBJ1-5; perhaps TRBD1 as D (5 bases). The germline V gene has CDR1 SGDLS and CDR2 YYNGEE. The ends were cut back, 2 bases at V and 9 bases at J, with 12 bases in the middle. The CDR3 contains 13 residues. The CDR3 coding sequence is TGTGCCAGCAGCGTGGGACCGTCCTGGCCCCAGCATTTT. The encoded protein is CASSVGPSWPQHF.

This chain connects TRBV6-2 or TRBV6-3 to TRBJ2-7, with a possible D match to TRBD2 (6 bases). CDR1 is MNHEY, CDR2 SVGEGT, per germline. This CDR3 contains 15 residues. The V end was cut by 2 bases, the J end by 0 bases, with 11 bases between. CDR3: CASSYMGLDSYEQYF. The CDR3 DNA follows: TGTGCCAGCAGTTACATGGGACTTGACTCCTACGAGCAGTACTTC.

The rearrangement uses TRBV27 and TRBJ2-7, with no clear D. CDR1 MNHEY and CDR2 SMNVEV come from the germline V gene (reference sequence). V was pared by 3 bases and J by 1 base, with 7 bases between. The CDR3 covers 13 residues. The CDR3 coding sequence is TGTGCCAGCAGTTTCACAAATTCCTACGAGCAGTACTTC. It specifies CASSFTNSYEQYF.

CDR3 bases: TGTGCCAGCAGCAAAGCCCCTGGACTAGCGGGATCCCCCTACGAGCAGTACTTC. Translated, it gives CASSKAPGLAGSPYEQYF. This rearrangement joins TRBV21-1 to TRBJ2-7; TRBD2 reflects the table's D call only, with no check against the DNA. TRBV21-1 is reported as a pseudogene. The CDR3 contains 18 residues.

The CDR3 reads CSVEGGGYGYTF. DNA for the CDR3: TGCAGCGTTGAGGGGGGCGGTTATGGCTACACCTTC. This sequence joins TRBV29-1 and TRBJ1-2; possibly TRBD1 for D (6 bases). The CDR3 covers 12 residues. Deletions cut 3 bases from V and 5 bases from J, with 10 bases between. Germline-derived CDR1 and CDR2 are SQVTM and ANQGSEA.

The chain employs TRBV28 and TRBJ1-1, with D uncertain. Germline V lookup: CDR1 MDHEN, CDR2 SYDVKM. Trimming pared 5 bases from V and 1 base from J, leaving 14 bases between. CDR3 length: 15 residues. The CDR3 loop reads CASSTPDWQNTEAFF. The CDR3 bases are TGTGCCAGCAGTACCCCCGACTGGCAGAACACTGAAGCTTTCTTT. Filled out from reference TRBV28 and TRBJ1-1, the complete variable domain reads DVKVTQSSRYLVKRTGEKVFLECVQDMDHENMFWYRQDPGLGLRLIYFSYDVKMKEKGDIPEGYSVSREKKERFSLILESASTNQTSMYLCASSTPDWQNTEAFFGQGTRLTVV.

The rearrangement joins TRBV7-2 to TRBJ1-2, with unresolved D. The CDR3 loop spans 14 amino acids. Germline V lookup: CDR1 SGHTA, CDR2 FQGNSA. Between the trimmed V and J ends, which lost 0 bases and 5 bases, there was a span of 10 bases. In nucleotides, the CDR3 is TGTGCCAGCAGCTTAGCCCTCGGACCTTATGGCTACACCTTC. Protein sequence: CASSLALGPYGYTF. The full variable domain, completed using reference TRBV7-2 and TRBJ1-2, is GAGVSQSPSNKVTEKGKDVELRCDPISGHTALYWYRQSLGQGLEFLIYFQGNSAPDKSGLPSDRFSAERTGGSVSTLTIQRTQQEDSAVYLCASSLALGPYGYTFGSGTRLTVV.

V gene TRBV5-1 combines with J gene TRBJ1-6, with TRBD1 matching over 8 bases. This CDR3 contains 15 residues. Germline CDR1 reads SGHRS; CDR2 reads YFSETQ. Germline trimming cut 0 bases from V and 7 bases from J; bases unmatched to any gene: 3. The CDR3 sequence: CASSLGDRNNSPLHF. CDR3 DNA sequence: TGCGCCAGCAGCTTGGGGGACAGGAACAATTCACCCCTCCACTTT. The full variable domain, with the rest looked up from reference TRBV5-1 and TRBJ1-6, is KAGVTQTPRYLIKTRGQQVTLSCSPISGHRSVSWYQQTPGQGLQFLFEYFSETQRNKGNFPGRFSGRQFSNSRSEMNVSTLELGDSALYLCASSLGDRNNSPLHFGNGTRLTVT.

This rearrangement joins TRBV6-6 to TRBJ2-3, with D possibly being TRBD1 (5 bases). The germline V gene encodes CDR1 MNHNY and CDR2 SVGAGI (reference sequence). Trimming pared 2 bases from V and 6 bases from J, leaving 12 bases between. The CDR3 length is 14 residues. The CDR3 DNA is TGTGCCAGCAGTTACCCACAGGCTCCGGATACGCAGTATTTT. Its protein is CASSYPQAPDTQYF.

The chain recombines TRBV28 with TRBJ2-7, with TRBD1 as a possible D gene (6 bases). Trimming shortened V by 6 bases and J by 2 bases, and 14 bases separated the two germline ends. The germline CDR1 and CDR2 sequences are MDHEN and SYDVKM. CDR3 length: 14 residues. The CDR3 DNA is TGTGCCAGCAGCACCCTGGGACACCCCTACGAGCAGTACTTC. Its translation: CASSTLGHPYEQYF.